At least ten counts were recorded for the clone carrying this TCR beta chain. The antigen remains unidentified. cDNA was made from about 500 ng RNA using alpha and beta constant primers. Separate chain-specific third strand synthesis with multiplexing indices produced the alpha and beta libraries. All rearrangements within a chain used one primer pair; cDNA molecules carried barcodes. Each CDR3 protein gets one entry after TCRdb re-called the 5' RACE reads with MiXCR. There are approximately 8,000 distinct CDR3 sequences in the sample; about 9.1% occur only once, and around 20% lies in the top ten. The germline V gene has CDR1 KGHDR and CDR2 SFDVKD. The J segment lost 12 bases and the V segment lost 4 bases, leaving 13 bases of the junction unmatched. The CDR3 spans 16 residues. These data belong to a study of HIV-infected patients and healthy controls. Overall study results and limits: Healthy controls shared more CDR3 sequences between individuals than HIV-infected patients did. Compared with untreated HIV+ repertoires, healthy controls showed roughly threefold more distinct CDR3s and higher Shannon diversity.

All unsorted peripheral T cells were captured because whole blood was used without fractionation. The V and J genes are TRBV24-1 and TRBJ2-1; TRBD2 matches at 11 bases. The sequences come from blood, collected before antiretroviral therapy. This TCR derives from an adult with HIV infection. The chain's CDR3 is CATSDFTSGGSGVQFF. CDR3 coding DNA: TGTGCCACCAGTGACTTTACTAGCGGGGGATCTGGAGTGCAGTTCTTC.